This T cell receptor (beta chain) was sequenced for a study of OX40 agonist ivuxolimab in advanced cancers. Study background: At 0.01 to 10 mg/kg, ivuxolimab was administered intravenously to patients every 2 weeks. Recorded diagnoses for dose-escalation patients were hepatocellular carcinoma, melanoma, renal cell or head and neck cancer.

Remarks on this clone: The antigen is unknown.

Study-level findings and limits: The study found that CD8+ T cells averaged more expanded clones than CD4+. With doses of 0.1-3.0 mg/kg, partial responders showed among the lowest clonal expansion.

Profiled with immunoSEQ multiplex PCR; TCRdb holds only in-frame clones, not every one. The sample has roughly 46,000 clones; roughly 89% are singletons. Germline CDR1 reads KGHSH; CDR2 reads LQKENI. Trimming removed 4 bases from V and 2 bases from J; junction bases left unmatched: 12. The CDR3 extends over 17 amino acids. This specimen consisted of CD4+ or CD8+ T cells sorted from blood, obtained in a trial of the OX40 agonist ivuxolimab. The clonotype was recovered from an adult with an advanced solid tumor such as melanoma, head and neck, liver or kidney cancer. The V call is TRBV18, the J call TRBJ2-5; TRBD2 matches 8 bases. CDR3 residues: CASSLVLSAGAQETQYF. DNA of the CDR3: TGTGCCAGCTCACTAGTTTTATCAGCGGGAGCTCAAGAGACCCAGTACTTC. Full variable domain (outside the CDR3, taken from reference TRBV18 and TRBJ2-5): NAGVMQNPRHLVRRRGQEARLRCSPMKGHSHVYWYRQLPEEGLKFMVYLQKENIIDESGMPKERFSAEFPKEGPSILRIQQVVRGDSAAYFCASSLVLSAGAQETQYFGPGTRLLVL.